This T cell receptor (beta chain) comes out of a study of cytomegalovirus exposure and HLA in healthy donors. Primers for the PCR totalled 60 Vbeta and 13 Jbeta. Clones were read by immunoSEQ multiplex PCR, and TCRdb kept only the in-frame ones, dropping some. The table has about 140,000 clones, 60% to 85% seen once. Notes on this clone: One end of the junction varies from germline; a read error may be responsible.

Though probably carrying unrecorded immune exposures, donors were nominally healthy at sampling. This CDR3 spans 15 amino acids. The germline V gene encodes CDR1 LNHDA and CDR2 SQIVND (reference sequence). This chain connects TRBV19 to TRBJ1-1; 7 bases fit TRBD1. This sequence originates from a male donor in good health and CMV-seronegative. Material for sequencing was PBMCs. The CDR3 DNA reads as TGTCCCAGTAGTATGGTACCCCATGGACAGGCTAAGGCTTTCTTT. It translates to CPSSMVPHGQAKAFF. Drawing the rest from reference TRBV19 and TRBJ1-1, the complete variable domain is DGGITQSPKYLFRKEGQNVTLSCEQNLNHDAMYWYRQDPGQGLRLIYYSQIVNDFQKGDIAEGYSVSREKKESFPLTVTSAQKNPTAFYLCPSSMVPHGQAKAFFGQGTRLTVV.